Listed below are T cell receptor beta chains from one sample, sequenced in a study of CD8 T cells in ankylosing spondylitis. TCRdb recomputed calls from the 5' RACE reads with MiXCR, one row per CDR3 protein. The table has about 220,000 distinct CDR3 sequences, 10% to 13% seen once. Sequences were obtained from blood, either unsorted or a sorted T cell fraction (not recorded which). The source of these receptors is a male donor with ankylosing spondylitis or in good health (not recorded which). Both conserved end residues are part of each CDR3. Fields, in order: J gene, clone size, V gene, D gene, CDR3 protein, CDR3 DNA. D genes are given only for firm matches. Clone size appears in some rows only: once, few, many, or a class for an expanded clone.

j_call: TRBJ2-7
clone_size: -
v_call: TRBV7-3
d_call: -
cdr3_aa: CASAQVGGYEQYF
cdr3_nt: TGTGCCAGCGCCCAGGTCGGCGGATACGAGCAGTACTTC

j_call: TRBJ1-6
clone_size: many
v_call: TRBV20-1
d_call: -
cdr3_aa: CSARRVVGNSPLHF
cdr3_nt: TGCAGTGCTAGAAGGGTCGTTGGGAATTCACCCCTCCACTTT

j_call: TRBJ2-3
clone_size: many
v_call: TRBV24-1
d_call: -
cdr3_aa: CATSGGPRGADTQYF
cdr3_nt: TGTGCCACCAGTGGAGGGCCGAGGGGCGCAGATACGCAGTATTTT

j_call: TRBJ2-5
clone_size: -
v_call: TRBV10-3
d_call: -
cdr3_aa: CAISESSGAGAQYF
cdr3_nt: TGTGCCATCAGTGAGTCGTCAGGGGCGGGGGCCCAGTACTTC

j_call: TRBJ2-1
clone_size: many
v_call: TRBV7-9
d_call: -
cdr3_aa: CASSLYEQFF
cdr3_nt: TGTGCCAGCAGCTTGTATGAGCAGTTCTTC

j_call: TRBJ2-7
clone_size: many
v_call: TRBV29-1
d_call: -
cdr3_aa: CSVDLQGSGYEQYF
cdr3_nt: TGCAGCGTTGATCTCCAGGGGAGTGGGTACGAGCAGTACTTC

j_call: TRBJ2-7
clone_size: many
v_call: TRBV10-3
d_call: -
cdr3_aa: CAIRERDLSYEQYF
cdr3_nt: TGTGCCATCAGGGAAAGGGACCTCTCCTACGAGCAGTACTTC

j_call: TRBJ2-5
clone_size: -
v_call: TRBV7-2
d_call: -
cdr3_aa: CASSGQGSGQETQYF
cdr3_nt: TGTGCCAGCAGCGGCCAGGGTTCAGGGCAAGAGACCCAGTACTTC

j_call: TRBJ1-2
clone_size: few
v_call: TRBV7-2
d_call: -
cdr3_aa: CASSLDTFNYGYTF
cdr3_nt: TGTGCCAGCAGCTTAGATACGTTTAACTATGGCTACACCTTC

j_call: TRBJ2-3
clone_size: few
v_call: TRBV11-2
d_call: TRBD1
cdr3_aa: CASSRGRGQGVLRPGTQYF
cdr3_nt: TGTGCCAGCAGCCGCGGACGGGGACAGGGGGTTCTCCGGCCGGGTACGCAGTATTTT

j_call: TRBJ2-3
clone_size: -
v_call: TRBV7-6
d_call: -
cdr3_aa: CASSRGPSGTDTQYF
cdr3_nt: TGTGCCAGCAGCCGGGGGCCTAGCGGCACAGATACGCAGTATTTT

j_call: TRBJ2-4
clone_size: many
v_call: TRBV4-2
d_call: -
cdr3_aa: CASSQDPSAGSDIQYF
cdr3_nt: TGTGCCAGCAGCCAAGATCCCTCCGCGGGGTCGGACATTCAGTACTTC

j_call: TRBJ2-2
clone_size: many
v_call: TRBV20-1
d_call: -
cdr3_aa: CSARRQQGTGELFF
cdr3_nt: TGCAGTGCTCGGAGACAGCAGGGAACCGGGGAGCTGTTTTTT

j_call: TRBJ1-5
clone_size: many
v_call: TRBV19
d_call: -
cdr3_aa: CASSMSGRNQPQHF
cdr3_nt: TGTGCCAGTAGTATGTCCGGGCGCAATCAGCCCCAGCATTTT

j_call: TRBJ2-7
clone_size: many
v_call: TRBV12-3/TRBV12-4
d_call: -
cdr3_aa: CASSLAMTVKEQYF
cdr3_nt: TGTGCCAGCAGTTTAGCGATGACGGTTAAGGAGCAGTACTTC

j_call: TRBJ1-2
clone_size: many
v_call: TRBV2
d_call: -
cdr3_aa: CASSEQGTGYTF
cdr3_nt: TGTGCCAGCAGTGAACAGGGCACTGGCTACACCTTC

j_call: TRBJ2-2
clone_size: many
v_call: TRBV7-3
d_call: -
cdr3_aa: CASSLIRGNTGELFF
cdr3_nt: TGTGCCAGCAGCTTAATACGCGGGAACACCGGGGAGCTGTTTTTT

j_call: TRBJ2-7
clone_size: many
v_call: TRBV7-3
d_call: -
cdr3_aa: CASSKWGTQMDEQYF
cdr3_nt: TGTGCCAGCAGCAAATGGGGGACCCAGATGGACGAGCAGTACTTC

j_call: TRBJ2-7
clone_size: many
v_call: TRBV5-1
d_call: -
cdr3_aa: CASRPSGTTYEQYF
cdr3_nt: TGCGCCAGCAGACCTTCCGGGACGACCTACGAGCAGTACTTC

j_call: TRBJ1-4
clone_size: many
v_call: TRBV11-2
d_call: -
cdr3_aa: CASSLDWLPTNEKLFF
cdr3_nt: TGTGCCAGCAGCTTAGATTGGCTACCAACTAATGAAAAACTGTTTTTT

j_call: TRBJ2-3
clone_size: -
v_call: TRBV7-7
d_call: -
cdr3_aa: CASSLAGTHSLYF
cdr3_nt: TGTGCTAGCAGCTTAGCCGGGACCCATTCCCTTTATTTT

j_call: TRBJ1-4
clone_size: -
v_call: TRBV12-3/TRBV12-4
d_call: -
cdr3_aa: CASSLGPGKALKEKLFF
cdr3_nt: TGTGCCAGCAGTTTAGGGCCCGGGAAGGCCCTCAAGGAAAAACTGTTTTTT

j_call: TRBJ2-2
clone_size: many
v_call: TRBV5-1
d_call: TRBD1
cdr3_aa: CASSSTSGTGNTGELFF
cdr3_nt: TGCGCCAGCAGTTCAACTTCCGGGACAGGGAACACCGGGGAGCTGTTTTTT

j_call: TRBJ2-7
clone_size: many
v_call: TRBV7-9
d_call: -
cdr3_aa: CASSLTPSYEQYF
cdr3_nt: TGTGCCAGCAGCTTAACACCCTCCTACGAGCAGTACTTC

j_call: TRBJ2-3
clone_size: few
v_call: TRBV27
d_call: TRBD1
cdr3_aa: CASSPRDRDGDTQYF
cdr3_nt: TGTGCCAGCAGTCCCCGGGACAGGGATGGAGATACGCAGTATTTT

j_call: TRBJ2-7
clone_size: -
v_call: TRBV24-1
d_call: -
cdr3_aa: CATSDFDSYEQYF
cdr3_nt: TGTGCCACCAGTGATTTCGACAGCTACGAGCAGTACTTC

j_call: TRBJ2-2
clone_size: many
v_call: TRBV12-3/TRBV12-4
d_call: -
cdr3_aa: CASSPSTGNTGELFF
cdr3_nt: TGTGCCAGCAGCCCCTCGACAGGGAACACCGGGGAGCTGTTTTTT

j_call: TRBJ2-5
clone_size: few
v_call: TRBV5-6
d_call: -
cdr3_aa: CASSFRRLGGETQYF
cdr3_nt: TGTGCCAGCAGCTTCCGCCGACTAGGAGGAGAGACCCAGTACTTC

j_call: TRBJ2-1
clone_size: many
v_call: TRBV2
d_call: -
cdr3_aa: CASSVRTSSSYNEQFF
cdr3_nt: TGTGCCAGCAGTGTTCGGACTTCGAGCTCCTACAATGAGCAGTTCTTC

j_call: TRBJ2-1
clone_size: -
v_call: TRBV27
d_call: TRBD2
cdr3_aa: CASSVDRRGGINEQFF
cdr3_nt: TGTGCCAGCAGTGTCGATCGGCGGGGGGGGATCAATGAGCAGTTCTTC

j_call: TRBJ2-5
clone_size: many
v_call: TRBV12-3/TRBV12-4
d_call: -
cdr3_aa: CASSSPPRETQYF
cdr3_nt: TGTGCCAGCAGTTCCCCACCCCGAGAGACCCAGTACTTC

j_call: TRBJ1-2
clone_size: few
v_call: TRBV29-1
d_call: TRBD1
cdr3_aa: CSSLTGGYGYTF
cdr3_nt: TGCAGCTCCCTTACAGGGGGCTATGGCTACACCTTC

j_call: TRBJ1-2
clone_size: many
v_call: TRBV15
d_call: TRBD1
cdr3_aa: CATSRGRGSYTF
cdr3_nt: TGTGCCACCAGCAGAGGCAGGGGGAGCTACACCTTC

j_call: TRBJ1-2
clone_size: few
v_call: TRBV5-1
d_call: -
cdr3_aa: CASSQDSASNYGYTF
cdr3_nt: TGCGCCAGCAGCCAAGACAGCGCCTCTAACTATGGCTACACCTTC

j_call: TRBJ2-3
clone_size: many
v_call: TRBV5-1
d_call: TRBD2
cdr3_aa: CASSLGLAGFPSTDTQYF
cdr3_nt: TGCGCCAGCAGCCTTGGACTAGCGGGGTTTCCTAGCACAGATACGCAGTATTTT

j_call: TRBJ2-3
clone_size: many
v_call: TRBV14
d_call: -
cdr3_aa: CASSLYEGTQYF
cdr3_nt: TGTGCCAGCAGCCTGTACGAGGGTACGCAGTATTTT

j_call: TRBJ2-7
clone_size: -
v_call: TRBV6-6
d_call: -
cdr3_aa: CASTPGDEQYF
cdr3_nt: TGTGCCAGCACCCCAGGGGACGAGCAGTACTTC

j_call: TRBJ2-3
clone_size: many
v_call: TRBV9
d_call: TRBD2
cdr3_aa: CASSPLGLAGGDTQYF
cdr3_nt: TGTGCCAGCAGCCCCCTAGGACTAGCGGGGGGTGATACGCAGTATTTT

j_call: TRBJ2-7
clone_size: few
v_call: TRBV3-1
d_call: -
cdr3_aa: CASSPIAGAGDEQYF
cdr3_nt: TGTGCCAGCAGCCCCATTGCGGGGGCCGGGGACGAGCAGTACTTC

j_call: TRBJ1-4
clone_size: many
v_call: TRBV6-1
d_call: -
cdr3_aa: CASSVTMTNEKLFF
cdr3_nt: TGTGCCAGCAGTGTCACCATGACTAATGAAAAACTGTTTTTT

j_call: TRBJ2-5
clone_size: many
v_call: TRBV5-8
d_call: -
cdr3_aa: CASTILGRKETQYF
cdr3_nt: TGTGCCAGCACTATACTCGGGAGAAAAGAGACCCAGTACTTC

j_call: TRBJ2-7
clone_size: -
v_call: TRBV7-2
d_call: TRBD2
cdr3_aa: CASSPLAGGPYEQYF
cdr3_nt: TGTGCCAGCAGCCCCTTAGCGGGGGGGCCCTACGAGCAGTACTTC